A single sample is the source of the 9 T cell receptor beta chains below, sequenced in a study of blood T cell repertoires in COVID-19. The data were produced by immunoSEQ multiplex PCR, yet TCRdb's version contains in-frame clones alone and is incomplete. The table has roughly 150,000 clones, approximately 82% seen once; the top ten hold approximately 12%. Specimen: peripheral blood. These receptors all come from a man in his 70s who had recovered from COVID-19.

The V call is TRBV2, the J call TRBJ1-2; no definite D call. The V end lost 4 bases, the J end lost 0 bases, and 9 bases lay between the germline ends. From germline, CDR1 is SNHLY and CDR2 FYNNEI. The CDR3 totals 14 residues. This CDR3 is CASSARQTNYGYTF. As DNA, the CDR3 is TGTGCCAGCAGTGCGCGGCAGACTAACTATGGCTACACCTTC. The full variable domain, its missing parts supplied by reference TRBV2 and TRBJ1-2, is EPEVTQTPSHQVTQMGQEVILRCVPISNHLYFYWYRQILGQKVEFLVSFYNNEISEKSEIFDDQFSVERPDGSNFTLKIRSTKLEDSAMYFCASSARQTNYGYTFGSGTRLTVV.

The chain recombines TRBV27 with TRBJ2-5; 9 bases line up with TRBD1. Germline CDR1 MNHEY, CDR2 SMNVEV (reference sequence). This CDR3 has 14 amino acids. Trimming took 6 bases from V and 6 from J; bases not matched to a gene: 8. The CDR3 region is CASSLGTGRQTQYF. The CDR3 nucleotides read TGTGCCAGCAGCTTGGGGACAGGGAGGCAGACCCAGTACTTC.

The chain has TRBV10-2 and TRBJ2-7; tentative D call: TRBD1 (6 bases). The CDR3 sequence is 13 residues long. V was shortened by 10 bases and J by 7 bases, with 20 bases between the two germline ends. CDR1 is WSHSY, CDR2 SAAADI, per germline. Here the CDR3 DNA reads TGCGCCACCTTTGTCCAGGGGCCAGGGGAGCAGTACTTC. As protein: CATFVQGPGEQYF.

The genes are TRBV5-1 and TRBJ2-2, with D unclear. Germline loops: CDR1 SGHRS, CDR2 YFSETQ. V lost 4 bases and J 6 bases, leaving 7 bases between the germline ends. The CDR3 totals 12 residues. The chain's CDR3 is CASSEVAGELFF. CDR3 DNA sequence: TGCGCCAGCAGCGAGGTAGCCGGGGAGCTGTTTTTT.

CDR3 sequence reads: CASSPPGTSGRNEQFF. Written as DNA, the CDR3 is TGTGCCAGCAGCCCCCCCGGGACTAGCGGGAGGAATGAGCAGTTCTTC. This sequence joins TRBV9 and TRBJ2-1; 15 bases map to TRBD2. This CDR3 has 16 amino acids. After removal of 4 bases from V and 7 bases from J, the junction contained 6 bases not matched to a gene. The V gene's germline CDR1 is SGDLS and CDR2 YYNGEE.

The chain employs TRBV11-2 and TRBJ2-1; D is perhaps TRBD2 (5 bases). V lost 1 base and J 1 base, leaving 14 bases between the germline ends. This CDR3 has 17 residues. Germline assignment: CDR1 SGHAT and CDR2 FQNNGV. This CDR3 is CASSLGSGRGSYNEQFF. As DNA, the CDR3 is TGTGCCAGCAGCTTAGGCTCGGGTCGGGGATCCTACAATGAGCAGTTCTTC. Complete variable domain (other parts from reference TRBV11-2 and TRBJ2-1): EAGVAQSPRYKIIEKRQSVAFWCNPISGHATLYWYQQILGQGPKLLIQFQNNGVVDDSQLPKDRFSAERLKGVDSTLKIQPAKLEDSAVYLCASSLGSGRGSYNEQFFGPGTRLTVL.

The gene calls are TRBV13 and TRBJ2-7, with D possibly TRBD1 on 7 matching bases. Trimming stripped 0 bases from V and 5 bases from J, with 17 bases between. CDR3 size: 16 residues. Germline V gives CDR1 PRHDT, CDR2 FYEKMQ (reference sequence). This CDR3 reads CASSLGRPGGTDEQYF. CDR3 DNA: TGTGCCAGCAGCTTAGGCCGCCCAGGGGGGACCGACGAGCAGTACTTC.

The chain is built from TRBV7-9 and TRBJ1-2, with D hard to call. The CDR3 is 13 amino acids. Trimming shortened V by 5 bases and J by 8 bases, and 15 bases separated the two germline ends. Germline V gene lookup returns CDR1 SEHNR and CDR2 FQNEAQ (reference sequence). The CDR3: CASSPDSKGGYTF. DNA of the CDR3: TGTGCCAGCAGCCCGGACTCGAAAGGGGGCTACACCTTC. The variable domain in full, with the rest retrieved from reference TRBV7-9 and TRBJ1-2, is DTGVSQNPRHKITKRGQNVTFRCDPISEHNRLYWYRQTLGQGPEFLTYFQNEAQLEKSRLLSDRFSAERPKGSFSTLEIQRTEQGDSAMYLCASSPDSKGGYTFGSGTRLTVV.

This clone was detected only a few times. The rearrangement joins TRBV19 to TRBJ1-2; D is ambiguous. The CDR3 extends over 14 amino acids. From germline, CDR1 is LNHDA and CDR2 SQIVND (reference sequence). Trimming left V 6 bases short and J 4 bases short, with 15 bases between. The DNA for the CDR3 is TGTGCCAGTAGGAGGGATGCGGGCGGCTATGGCTACACCTTC. Translating it yields CASRRDAGGYGYTF. Supplemented by reference TRBV19 and TRBJ1-2, the full variable domain reads DGGITQSPKYLFRKEGQNVTLSCEQNLNHDAMYWYRQDPGQGLRLIYYSQIVNDFQKGDIAEGYSVSREKKESFPLTVTSAQKNPTAFYLCASRRDAGGYGYTFGSGTRLTVV.